The 20 T cell receptor beta chains presented below share a single source sample, sequenced in a study of beta chain features in type 1 diabetes. cDNA synthesis used the whole RNA isolate, giving expressed TCRB sequences. Libraries were prepared by immunoSEQ multiplex PCR; TCRdb keeps only in-frame clonotypes and omits some of them. The table records hundreds of thousands of clones, approximately 15% of them present only once. The sequenced material came from naive CD4+ T cells from blood. The receptors derive from a man aged 25-45 years in good health.

The chain joins TRBV18 to TRBJ2-5; D gene uncertain. Trimming took off 1 base at V and 5 bases at J, with 8 bases between the two ends. The CDR3 runs to 13 residues. Looked up from germline, CDR1 is KGHSH and CDR2 is LQKENI. The CDR3 region is CASSPLSGETQYF. In DNA, the CDR3 is TGTGCCAGCTCACCACTTTCTGGGGAGACCCAGTACTTC.

The chain joins TRBV4-1 to TRBJ2-1, with 7 nucleotides matching TRBD2. Trimming took 4 bases from V and 5 from J; bases not matched to a gene: 11. Germline CDR1 and CDR2: MGHRA and YSYEKL. This CDR3 has 16 residues. CDR3: CASSLNQRGPDNEQFF. CDR3 nucleotides: TGCGCCAGCAGCCTTAACCAGCGGGGTCCCGACAATGAGCAGTTCTTC.

The chain links TRBV7-9 to TRBJ2-7, with TRBD2 matching over 8 bases. V gave up 7 bases and J gave up 3 bases; unmatched junction bases: 8. The CDR3 totals 14 residues. CDR1 and CDR2 (germline): SEHNR, FQNEAQ (reference sequence). CDR3: CASTKAGEYYEQYF. The CDR3 nucleotides read TGTGCCAGCACAAAAGCGGGGGAATACTACGAGCAGTACTTC. Filled out from reference TRBV7-9 and TRBJ2-7, the complete variable domain reads DTGVSQNPRHKITKRGQNVTFRCDPISEHNRLYWYRQTLGQGPEFLTYFQNEAQLEKSRLLSDRFSAERPKGSFSTLEIQRTEQGDSAMYLCASTKAGEYYEQYFGPGTRLTVT.

The chain uses TRBV2 and TRBJ2-3; no clear D gene. Trimming stripped 4 bases from V and 0 bases from J, with 11 bases between. The CDR3 is 15 amino acids. Germline assignment: CDR1 SNHLY and CDR2 FYNNEI. Here the CDR3 DNA reads TGTGCCAGCAGTGTAGGAATCCTAAGCACAGATACGCAGTATTTT. It translates to CASSVGILSTDTQYF.

The rearrangement links TRBV4-1 to TRBJ2-5; no reliable D call. The CDR3 sequence is 13 residues long. Germline V gene sequence: CDR1 MGHRA, CDR2 YSYEKL. Trimming took off 1 base at V and 5 bases at J, with 8 bases between the two ends. The CDR3 bases are TGCGCCAGCAGCCAAGGGATTGGGGAGACCCAGTACTTC. This codes for CASSQGIGETQYF.

This rearrangement joins TRBV14 to TRBJ1-3; 8 bases fit TRBD1. V trimming: 4 bases; J trimming: 1 base; junction bases outside the gene matches: 9. Germline CDR1 and CDR2: SGHDN and FVKESK. CDR3 length: 17 residues. The CDR3 DNA sequence: TGTGCCAGCAGCCCAAGAGTCGGACAGGGATCTGGAAACACCATATATTTT. Its translation: CASSPRVGQGSGNTIYF.

The chain is built from TRBV30 and TRBJ1-3; TRBD1 matches at 7 bases. The CDR3 is 14 amino acids. Per germline, CDR1 GTSNPN and CDR2 SVGIG (reference sequence). V was pared by 2 bases and J by 4 bases, with 5 bases of the junction left unmatched. In DNA form, the CDR3 reads TGTGCCTGGAGTCGTACAGGGGTGGGAAACACCATATATTTT. It encodes CAWSRTGVGNTIYF.

The rearrangement uses TRBV23-1 and TRBJ2-6; unclear D gene. TRBV23-1 is placed among ORFs of uncertain function. The CDR3 sequence is 13 residues long. With 0 bases removed from V and 16 bases from J, the gap between germline ends came to 13 bases. For the CDR3, the DNA is TGCGCCAGCAGTCAATCGCTCTTGGTGAGGCTGACTTTC. The encoded protein is CASSQSLLVRLTF.

V gene TRBV4-3 combines with J gene TRBJ2-5; D is uncertain. CDR1 is LGHNA, CDR2 YSLEER, per germline. Trimming shortened V by 1 base and J by 0 bases, and 12 bases separated the two germline ends. The CDR3 runs to 16 residues. The CDR3 nucleotides are TGCGCCAGCAGCCAAGCCCTGGCAGACTACCAAGAGACCCAGTACTTC. The encoded protein is CASSQALADYQETQYF.

This clone was counted between two and nine times. This chain connects TRBV18 to TRBJ1-3; D remains ambiguous. The V end was cut by 4 bases, the J end by 4 bases, with 8 bases between. CDR1 and CDR2 from the germline V gene are KGHSH and LQKENI. The CDR3 covers 13 residues. The DNA of the CDR3 is TGTGCCAGCTCACGAAGTGGAGGAAACACCATATATTTT. This gives the protein CASSRSGGNTIYF.

This clone was counted only a few times. The chain is built from TRBV18 and TRBJ2-2; the D gene could be TRBD1 or TRBD2 (5 bases each). The CDR3 is 15 amino acids. Germline CDR1 is KGHSH and CDR2 is LQKENI. The V and J ends lost 3 bases and 4 bases respectively, with 12 bases between them. CDR3 coding DNA: TGTGCCAGCTCACCGTGGTCAGGGAGCACCGGGGAGCTGTTTTTT. Translation: CASSPWSGSTGELFF.

This chain joins TRBV29-1 and TRBJ1-2; D is perhaps TRBD1 (6 bases). V lost 8 bases to trimming and J lost 4 bases, with 26 bases between them. The CDR3 runs to 16 residues. Germline V CDR1 and CDR2: SQVTM, ANQGSEA. The chain's CDR3 is CSPKLTGVPWGYGYTF. CDR3 DNA sequence: TGCAGCCCAAAATTGACAGGTGTCCCTTGGGGCTATGGCTACACCTTC.

The chain couples TRBV7-9 to TRBJ1-1; the D is unclear. Trimming cost V 2 bases and J 1 base, with 8 bases left between them. The CDR3 has 14 residues. Germline lookup yields CDR1 SEHNR and CDR2 FQNEAQ (reference sequence). CDR3 in DNA: TGTGCCAGCAGCTTACGCGACTGGAACACTGAAGCTTTCTTT. Protein: CASSLRDWNTEAFF.

This clone has only a few counts. The chain recombines TRBV7-9 with TRBJ1-2; D not resolved. Trimming pared 11 bases from V and 1 base from J, leaving 8 bases between. This CDR3 spans 11 amino acids. CDR1 SEHNR and CDR2 FQNEAQ come from the germline V gene (reference sequence). The CDR3 region has the DNA TGTGCCCCCGGTGTTAACTATGGCTACACCTTC. Its protein is CAPGVNYGYTF.

The J gene is TRBJ2-1, the V gene TRBV7-2; D might be TRBD1 (6 bases). Trimming cost V 5 bases and J 7 bases, with 12 bases left between them. This CDR3 has 13 residues. Per germline, CDR1 SGHTA and CDR2 FQGNSA. Here the CDR3 DNA reads TGTGCCAGCAGCGTCATTACAGGGAATGAGCAGTTCTTC. Translating gives CASSVITGNEQFF.

The genes are TRBV15 and TRBJ1-1, with D tentatively TRBD1 (6 bases). The V and J ends lost 2 bases and 4 bases respectively, with 8 bases between them. This CDR3 contains 13 residues. The germline V gene encodes CDR1 LNHNV and CDR2 YYDKDF (reference sequence). CDR3 bases: TGTGCCACCAGCAGACAGGGGAGCACTGAAGCTTTCTTT. Its protein is CATSRQGSTEAFF.

This clone has a handful of counts. The chain recombines TRBV29-1 with TRBJ1-2, with D possibly TRBD1 on 6 matching bases. With 1 base removed from V and 4 bases from J, the gap between germline ends came to 16 bases. The CDR3 totals 15 residues. The germline gives CDR1 SQVTM, CDR2 ANQGSEA. CDR3 bases: TGCAGCGTTGAAGGGGCAGGACAGTCTTCCTATGGCTACACCTTC. This codes for CSVEGAGQSSYGYTF.

The chain recombines TRBV7-7 with TRBJ2-1; 9 nucleotides line up with TRBD2. Germline loops: CDR1 SSHAT, CDR2 FNYEAQ (reference sequence). Unmatched junction bases numbered 3, after V lost 0 bases and J lost 3 bases. This CDR3 contains 16 residues. CDR3 sequence (DNA): TGTGCCAGCAGCTTAGCGGCTAGCGGGGTCTACAATGAGCAGTTCTTC. Translated: CASSLAASGVYNEQFF. The full variable domain, its missing parts supplied by reference TRBV7-7 and TRBJ2-1, is GAGVSQSPRYKVTKRGQDVTLRCDPISSHATLYWYQQALGQGPEFLTYFNYEAQPDKSGLPSDRFSAERPEGSISTLTIQRTEQRDSAMYRCASSLAASGVYNEQFFGPGTRLTVL.

This CDR3 is CASSRSPEAFF. The CDR3 bases are TGTGCCAGCAGCAGATCTCCTGAAGCTTTCTTT. V and J are TRBV6-6 and TRBJ1-1; D unclear. CDR1 is MNHNY, CDR2 SVGAGI, per germline (reference sequence). The V end lost 6 bases, the J end lost 6 bases, and 8 bases lay between the germline ends. This CDR3 is 11 amino acids long.

This clone was observed a handful of times. The V and J genes are TRBV10-3 and TRBJ2-5; TRBD2 matches at 7 bases. CDR1 ENHRY and CDR2 SYGVKD come from the germline V gene. This CDR3 has 12 amino acids. The trim removed 8 bases at V and 3 bases at J, leaving 3 bases unmatched. CDR3: CAIGGDEETQYF. The CDR3 coding sequence is TGTGCCATCGGGGGGGACGAAGAGACCCAGTACTTC.